This TCR beta chain was recovered during a study of OX40 agonist ivuxolimab in advanced cancers. The method was immunoSEQ multiplex PCR; TCRdb's version includes in-frame clones alone and lacks a portion of them. This sample has roughly 74,000 clones; around 94% occur once, and the top ten carry roughly 21%. Germline CDR1 LNHDA, CDR2 SQIVND (reference sequence). The ends were cut back, 5 bases at V and 5 bases at J, with 10 bases in the middle. This CDR3 is built from 12 residues. The genes are TRBV19 and TRBJ2-7, with D possibly matching TRBD2 (5 bases). This material consisted of CD4+ or CD8+ T cells sorted from blood, taken in a trial of the OX40 agonist ivuxolimab. The clonotype originates from an adult with an advanced solid tumor such as melanoma, head and neck, liver or kidney cancer. The chain's CDR3 is CASSENGDEQYF. CDR3 bases: TGTGCCAGTAGTGAAAACGGGGACGAGCAGTACTTC.